The clone carrying this TCR beta chain was seen a handful of times. The sample is drawn from a study of blood T cell repertoires in COVID-19. In the study overall: PBMCs, B-cell-depleted T cells, or T cells provided the cDNA or gDNA that made up the material.

As originally analysed: Amplified reference gene primers provided the basis for estimating nucleated cell counts. Only in-frame clones appear in the TCRdb table, and some are missing; sequencing was by immunoSEQ multiplex PCR. That table supplies the V and J calls and clone size; D and trimming were determined from the DNA. The sample comprises 120,000 to 150,000 clones, approximately 83% of which are singletons, and roughly 8% rests with the top ten. The ends lost 6 bases at V and 7 bases at J; junction bases unmatched: 9. Per the germline V gene, CDR1 is MDHEN and CDR2 is SYDVKM. The CDR3 length is 15 residues.

The V gene is TRBV28, the J gene TRBJ1-2; 12 nucleotides agree with TRBD1. Sequencing was carried out using peripheral blood. This TCR was recovered from an older woman with COVID-19, enrolled during active disease. The CDR3 DNA follows: TGTGCCAGCAGGTTTTACGGGACAGGGGGCGGTGGCTACACCTTC. Amino acids: CASRFYGTGGGGYTF.